A selection of T cell receptor beta chains follows, all from one sample in a study of T cells in Graves' hyperthyroidism and ophthalmopathy. A single record per CDR3 protein comes from TCRdb applying MiXCR to the multiplex PCR reads. The sample lists a few hundred thousand distinct CDR3 sequences, around a sixth seen once, with 35% to 45% in the top ten. The specimen was blood. The receptors here all came from a man aged 18-30 years with Graves' ophthalmopathy. Both conserved end residues are part of each CDR3. The order of the fields is V gene, clone size, D gene, J gene, CDR3 DNA, CDR3 protein. A D gene is named only where the DNA matches it firmly. The size field is filled for only some rows; it gives once, few, many or a size class.

>TRBV12-3/TRBV12-4|many|TRBD1|TRBJ1-6
TGTGCCAGCAGTCCGCGACAGGGAAGTGGTTCACCCCTCCACTTT
CASSPRQGSGSPLHF
>TRBV6-1|many|NA|TRBJ2-7
TGTGCCAGCAGAAGGGACATATCCTACGAGCAGTACTTC
CASRRDISYEQYF
>TRBV3-1|few|TRBD1|TRBJ1-6
TGTGCCAGCAGTTGGGGACAGGAAAGAAATTCACCCCTCCACTTT
CASSWGQERNSPLHF
>TRBV12-3/TRBV12-4|many|NA|TRBJ1-5
TGTGCCAGCAGCCAAGAACCGGGACGGGAAAATCAGCCCCAGCATTTT
CASSQEPGRENQPQHF
>TRBV7-9|few|NA|TRBJ2-7
TGTGCCAGCAGCTTAATCGGCTCAACAGGATACGAGCAGTACTTC
CASSLIGSTGYEQYF
>TRBV11-2|many|NA|TRBJ1-2
TGTGCCAGCAGCTTATCCCGGACTAACTATGGCTACACCTTC
CASSLSRTNYGYTF
>TRBV7-2|many|TRBD2|TRBJ2-2
TGTGCCAGCAGCGTACTTCCGGGACTAGTATCGACCGGGGAGCTGTTTTTT
CASSVLPGLVSTGELFF
>TRBV19|NA|NA|TRBJ2-2
TGTGCCAGTAGTAGAACACCAAACACCGGGGAGCTGTTTTTT
CASSRTPNTGELFF
>TRBV2|many|NA|TRBJ1-2
TGTGCCAGCAGTGCCGTTTCAAACAGGATTAACTATGGCTACACCTTC
CASSAVSNRINYGYTF
>TRBV10-3|many|TRBD2|TRBJ2-1
TGTGCCAAAGAGCGGGGGGACGACTACAATGAGCAGTTCTTC
CAKERGDDYNEQFF
>TRBV5-1|NA|TRBD1|TRBJ2-7
TGCGCCAGCAGCCCTCATTGGGACAGTGACGAGCAGTACTTC
CASSPHWDSDEQYF
>TRBV27|many|NA|TRBJ2-1
TGTGCCAGCAGTTTATCAGGGTTTGCCTACAATGAGCAGTTCTTC
CASSLSGFAYNEQFF
>TRBV5-6|many|TRBD1|TRBJ1-5
TGTGCCAGCAGCTTGAGGGACAGCTCAAATCAGCCCCAGCATTTT
CASSLRDSSNQPQHF
>TRBV28|NA|TRBD1|TRBJ1-1
TGTGCCAGCAGTAACCCGGGACAGGGGGTCACTGAAGCTTTCTTT
CASSNPGQGVTEAFF
>TRBV6-1|few|NA|TRBJ2-7
TGTGCCACCGTTTCCGGGACACACTACGAGCAGTACTTC
CATVSGTHYEQYF
>TRBV4-2|few|NA|TRBJ2-7
TGTGCCAGCAGCAACCGGAACGAGCAGTACTTC
CASSNRNEQYF
>TRBV28|few|NA|TRBJ2-1
TGTGCCAGCAGTCCCCTAGAAAACAATGAGCAGTTCTTC
CASSPLENNEQFF
>TRBV6-2/TRBV6-3|NA|TRBD2|TRBJ2-1
TGTGCCAGCCCCGGGAGGGGGGCGGTTGAGCAGTTCTTC
CASPGRGAVEQFF
>TRBV6-1|NA|NA|TRBJ2-7
TGTGCCAGCAGTGATGGGGCCACCTACGAGCAGTACTTC
CASSDGATYEQYF
>TRBV20-1|many|NA|TRBJ1-5
TGCAGTGCCCCGCCGGGGGATCAGCCCCAGCATTTT
CSAPPGDQPQHF
>TRBV27|NA|NA|TRBJ1-2
TGTGCCAGCAGCCCGGCGGGGAGGGGAGGCTACACCTTC
CASSPAGRGGYTF
>TRBV6-1|many|NA|TRBJ1-6
TGTGCCAGCAGGGACTGGGCGGCAGGCTATAATTCACCCCTCCACTTT
CASRDWAAGYNSPLHF